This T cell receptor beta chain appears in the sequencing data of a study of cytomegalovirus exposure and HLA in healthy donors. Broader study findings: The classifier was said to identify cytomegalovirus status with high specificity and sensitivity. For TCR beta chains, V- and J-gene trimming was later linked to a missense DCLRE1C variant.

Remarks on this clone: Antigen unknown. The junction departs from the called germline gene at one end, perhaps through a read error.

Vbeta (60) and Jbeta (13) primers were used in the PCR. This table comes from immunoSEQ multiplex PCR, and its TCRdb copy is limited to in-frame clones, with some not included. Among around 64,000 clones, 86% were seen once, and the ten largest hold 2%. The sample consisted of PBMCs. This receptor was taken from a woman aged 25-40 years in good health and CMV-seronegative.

CDR3 protein: CSSSRTLSYGYTF. The CDR3 region has the DNA TGTTCCAGCAGCCGTACCCTATCCTATGGCTACACCTTC. The chain employs TRBV7-9 and TRBJ1-2; D remains unclear. The length of the CDR3 is 13 residues. The germline V gene encodes CDR1 SEHNR and CDR2 FQNEAQ (reference sequence).